This entry features one TCR beta chain sequence. Generated by immunoSEQ multiplex PCR, the TCRdb table keeps only in-frame clones and is missing some. The table includes approximately 13,000 clones, roughly 75% detected once. The patients all showed relapse after autologous stem cell transplantation, while their brentuximab vedotin exposure varied. The data were obtained in a study of PD-1 blockade in classical Hodgkin lymphoma. With 0 bases removed from V and 0 bases from J, the gap between germline ends came to 5 bases. The CDR3 consists of 14 residues. In germline, CDR1 is SGHNT, CDR2 YYREEE (reference sequence).

The chain recombines TRBV5-4 with TRBJ2-3; no clear D gene. The sequence came from a human donor with classical Hodgkin lymphoma. Material: peripheral blood mononuclear cells (PBMCs), obtained at baseline. CDR3 in amino acids: CASSLGMSTDTQYF. The CDR3 DNA follows: TGTGCCAGCAGCTTGGGGATGAGCACAGATACGCAGTATTTT.